This is a list of T cell receptor beta chains from one sample in a study of T cell responses to AZD1222 COVID-19 vaccine. Measured with immunoSEQ multiplex PCR; TCRdb has only the in-frame clones, and not every one. The sample contains 120,000 to 150,000 clones, 75% to 95% of which appear only once. Sequencing was performed on peripheral blood, taken on day 0 of AZD1222 vaccination. The receptors shown here come from an adult in good health. Each CDR3 is given with its conserved first and last residue. Fields, in order: clone size, J gene, V gene, D gene, CDR3 length, CDR3 DNA, CDR3 protein. D genes are given only for firm matches. Size values are once, few and many counts, or a class for expanded clones, and some rows have none.

NA | TRBJ1-3 | TRBV11-2 | NA | 15 | TGTGCCAGCAGCAAGACTCAAGTCTCTGGAAACACCATATATTTT | CASSKTQVSGNTIYF
NA | TRBJ2-7 | TRBV18 | TRBD2 | 16 | TGTGCCAGCTCACCACCGTCGGGCGGGAGGGCCCACGAGCAGTACTTC | CASSPPSGGRAHEQYF
NA | TRBJ2-1 | TRBV2 | TRBD2 | 15 | TGTGCCAGCGGTCCGGGACTAGCGGGGGGTAATGAGCAGTTCTTC | CASGPGLAGGNEQFF
NA | TRBJ1-1 | TRBV19 | TRBD1 | 15 | TGTGCCAGTAGAAAGATAACAGGGGGGAACACTGAAGCTTTCTTT | CASRKITGGNTEAFF
NA | TRBJ2-1 | TRBV27 | TRBD1 | 15 | TGTGCCAGCAGTTCCGGACAGGCTAGAAACAATGAGCAGTTCTTC | CASSSGQARNNEQFF
NA | TRBJ1-4 | TRBV28 | NA | 15 | TGTGCCAGCAGTCATTTAAGCGCAACTAATGAAAAACTGTTTTTT | CASSHLSATNEKLFF
NA | TRBJ2-3 | TRBV3-1/TRBV3-2 | TRBD2 | 16 | TGTGCCAGCAGAAACAATCGTGGGGGGGGCACAGATACGCAGTATTTT | CASRNNRGGGTDTQYF
NA | TRBJ1-2 | TRBV28 | NA | 14 | TGTGCCACCTCGCCCGACTGGTTTAACTATGGCTACACCTTC | CATSPDWFNYGYTF
NA | TRBJ2-5 | TRBV10-2 | TRBD2 | 15 | TGCGCCAGCAGCCGTACTAGCGGGAGCTCGGAGACCCAGTACTTC | CASSRTSGSSETQYF
once | TRBJ2-1 | TRBV30 | NA | 13 | TGTGCCTGGAGTGTACGTCTAGCCAATGAGCAGTTCTTC | CAWSVRLANEQFF
NA | TRBJ1-6 | TRBV27 | NA | 14 | TGTGCCAGCAGTTTATACAGCTATAATTCACCCCTCCACTTT | CASSLYSYNSPLHF
NA | TRBJ2-5 | TRBV29-1 | TRBD1 | 16 | TGCAGCGTTGAAGCTGACAGGGGCCAACTTCAGGAGACCCAGTACTTC | CSVEADRGQLQETQYF
NA | TRBJ2-1 | TRBV27 | NA | 17 | TGTGCCAGCAGTTTATCGCGCGGGGCCACCTCCTACAATGAGCAGTTCTTC | CASSLSRGATSYNEQFF
NA | TRBJ1-2 | TRBV7-8 | TRBD1 | 17 | TGTGCCAGCAGCCCATCCGGGACAGGGGGCAGGTTCGAGGGCTACACCTTC | CASSPSGTGGRFEGYTF
NA | TRBJ2-2 | TRBV18 | NA | 16 | TGTGCCAGCTCACCACCAGGCCGGGAGAACACCGGGGAGCTGTTTTTT | CASSPPGRENTGELFF
NA | TRBJ1-5 | TRBV7-2 | NA | 15 | TGTGCCAGCAGCTTAGTCTTACAGGGCAATCAGCCCCAGCATTTT | CASSLVLQGNQPQHF